This TCR beta chain was recorded in a study of blood T cell repertoires in COVID-19. Turning to the study itself: The study drew acute and convalescent COVID-19 samples from the United States, Italy and Spain. Nucleic acid was either cDNA or gDNA, and it came from T cells, B-cell-depleted T cells, or PBMCs.

Per the authors' pipeline: Amplification from reference gene primers served as the basis for estimated nucleated cell counts. TCRdb's table, derived via immunoSEQ multiplex PCR, lists solely in-frame clones and lacks some. V, J and clone size were drawn from that table, and D and trimming were deduced from the DNA. The table has roughly 240,000 clones, 65% to 90% seen once. The CDR3 extends over 12 amino acids. Trimming pared 1 base from V and 9 bases from J, leaving 9 bases between. This TCR was recovered from a woman in her seventies with acute or convalescent COVID-19. The specimen sequenced was peripheral blood. The rearrangement links TRBV12-3 or TRBV12-4 to TRBJ1-2, with D possibly being TRBD1 (6 bases). CDR3 amino acids: CASSLGQGRYTF. Written as DNA, the CDR3 is TGTGCCAGCAGTTTAGGGCAGGGGCGCTACACCTTC.